Listed here are 10 T cell receptor beta chains from one sample, sequenced in a study of blood T cells in healthy people across ages. A sample-barcoded 5' primer and a J-beta primer mix were used in a second PCR of about 6 to 11 cycles. MiXCR was run by TCRdb on the 5' RACE reads, yielding one entry per CDR3 protein. The sample shows roughly 800,000 distinct CDR3 sequences, roughly 53% of them seen only once. Sequenced material: blood. These receptors all stem from an elderly man in good health.

The chain carries TRBV7-2 and TRBJ2-5, with D possibly being TRBD2 (6 bases). Trimming left V 1 base short and J 4 bases short, with 19 bases between. Per germline, CDR1 SGHTA and CDR2 FQGNSA. This CDR3 contains 17 residues. CDR3 loop: CASSLVGGGNTLETQYF. The CDR3 DNA is TGTGCCAGCAGCTTAGTCGGCGGCGGGAACACCCTAGAGACCCAGTACTTC.

The rearrangement joins TRBV20-1 to TRBJ2-4, with 7 bases matching TRBD1. The J call may be incorrect, as the DNA end agrees better with TRBJ2-7. The CDR3 consists of 13 residues. Germline V gives CDR1 DFQATT, CDR2 SNEGSKA (reference sequence). The CDR3 nucleotides are TGCAGTGCCCCTACAGGGGCCGACTACGAGCAGTACTTC. This codes for CSAPTGADYEQYF.

The chain joins TRBV12-3 or TRBV12-4 to TRBJ1-1; D not resolved. V lost 5 bases and J lost 1, with 8 bases in between. The CDR3 contains 13 residues. CDR3 amino acids: CASSPHPNTEAFF. CDR3 nucleotides: TGTGCCAGCAGTCCCCACCCGAACACTGAAGCTTTCTTT.

V usage is TRBV5-1 and J usage is TRBJ2-1; no reliable D call. Germline V gene lookup returns CDR1 SGHRS and CDR2 YFSETQ. V dropped 0 bases and J dropped 9 bases, with 10 bases sitting between them. This CDR3 comprises 13 residues. The CDR3 nucleotides read TGCGCCAGCAGCTTGGAGCCGGTCTCTGAGCAGTTCTTC. Translated, it gives CASSLEPVSEQFF.

The V and J genes are TRBV9 and TRBJ2-5; D might be TRBD1 (6 bases). The DNA end is more similar to TRBJ2-7, so the J call may be wrong. Germline V CDR1 and CDR2: SGDLS, YYNGEE. The CDR3 consists of 15 residues. CDR3 residues: CASSVAATGLYEQYF. The CDR3 DNA follows: TGTGCCAGCAGCGTAGCAGCGACAGGACTCTACGAGCAGTACTTC.

This rearrangement joins TRBV5-6 to TRBJ2-1, with unresolved D. CDR3 length equals 13 residues. Germline CDR1 and CDR2: SGHDT and YYEEEE. Deletions cut 0 bases from V and 10 bases from J, with 11 bases between. The CDR3 here is CASSLAPTAEQFF. CDR3 nucleotides: TGTGCCAGCAGCTTGGCCCCGACGGCGGAGCAGTTCTTC.

This clonotype was seen a handful of times. The chain uses TRBV25-1 and TRBJ2-5; tentatively, D is TRBD2 (5 bases). CDR1 and CDR2 (germline): MGHDK, SYGVNS. The V end lost 1 base, the J end lost 5 bases, and 14 bases lay between the germline ends. There are 15 residues in the CDR3. Written as DNA, the CDR3 is TGTGCCAGCAGTGAATCCCGGGCGGGTGGCGAGACCCAGTACTTC. Amino acids: CASSESRAGGETQYF.

The genes are TRBV2 and TRBJ2-5, with TRBD2 as a possible D gene (7 bases). V lost 8 bases to trimming and J lost 11 bases, with 30 bases between them. The CDR3 extends over 16 amino acids. The V gene's germline CDR1 is SNHLY and CDR2 FYNNEI. Here the CDR3 DNA reads TGTGCCAGCTCGGTTGCGGGGGCCGAGCGGGGTATAGAGCAGTACTTC. Encoded protein: CASSVAGAERGIEQYF. Together with reference TRBV2 and TRBJ2-5, the CDR3 gives the full variable domain: EPEVTQTPSHQVTQMGQEVILRCVPISNHLYFYWYRQILGQKVEFLVSFYNNEISEKSEIFDDQFSVERPDGSNFTLKIRSTKLEDSAMYFCASSVAGAERGIEQYFGPGTRLLVL.

This clonotype has a handful of counts. This chain joins TRBV6-2 or TRBV6-3 and TRBJ2-1, with D unresolved. Germline CDR1 reads MNHEY; CDR2 reads SVGEGT. The CDR3 runs to 14 residues. V was shortened by 5 bases and J by 4 bases, with 12 bases between the two germline ends. CDR3 region: CASSTPMGYNEQFF. The CDR3 DNA reads TGTGCCAGCAGTACCCCGATGGGGTACAATGAGCAGTTCTTC.

This clonotype turned up a few times. CDR3 coding DNA: TGTGCCACCAGCAGAGATCGAGGACTAGCACCGTCTGGGGCCAACGTCCTGACTTTC. Amino acids: CATSRDRGLAPSGANVLTF. This sequence joins TRBV15 and TRBJ2-6; 8 nucleotides match TRBD2. Germline V CDR1 and CDR2: LNHNV, YYDKDF (reference sequence). The CDR3 is made up of 19 amino acids. V shed 0 bases and J 1 base; nucleotides not matched to a gene: 8.